These 6 T cell receptor beta chains were all obtained from the same sample, sequenced in a study of beta chain features in type 1 diabetes. Every isolated RNA sample was fully reverse transcribed, so sequencing captured expressed TCRB transcripts. Sequenced by immunoSEQ multiplex PCR; TCRdb stores in-frame clones only, minus some. The table lists about 390,000 clones, 8.5% to 10% of them singletons. Their cognate antigens are unknown. Findings and caveats of the study: People with Type 1 diabetes carried modestly yet significantly shorter TCRB CDR3s in all four CD4+ subsets.

Sample: central memory CD4+ T cells from blood. These receptors originate from a man aged 25 to 40 with type 1 diabetes.

The CDR3 bases are TGTGCCAGCAGTTTCCGCGGGACAGGCATCAGCTACACCTTC. Protein sequence: CASSFRGTGISYTF. The chain uses TRBV28 and TRBJ1-2, with TRBD1 matching over 8 bases. V shed 3 bases, J shed 9 bases, and the junction held 9 bases outside the gene matches. In germline, CDR1 is MDHEN, CDR2 SYDVKM. The CDR3 has 14 amino acids.

This chain links TRBV7-6 with TRBJ2-1; TRBD1 aligns across 7 bases. V dropped 5 bases and J dropped 4; count of bases not matched to a gene: 8. Germline values: CDR1 SGHVS, CDR2 FNYEAQ. The CDR3 loop spans 15 amino acids. The chain's CDR3 is CASSLKQTGYNEQFF. CDR3 coding DNA: TGTGCCAGCAGCCTAAAGCAGACAGGGTACAATGAGCAGTTCTTC.

This clone was seen only a few times. J is TRBJ2-3 and V is TRBV7-8, with D perhaps matching TRBD1 or TRBD2 (5 bases each). Trimming removed 5 bases at V and 9 bases at J, with 12 bases between. Germline V gene data show CDR1 as SGHVS and CDR2 as FQNEAQ. This CDR3 is 12 amino acids long. CDR3 amino acids: CASSPGTKTQYF. The CDR3 DNA follows: TGTGCCAGCAGCCCTGGGACGAAGACGCAGTATTTT.

Ten or more counts support this clone. The V call is TRBV23-1, the J call TRBJ2-1; 14 nucleotides line up with TRBD2. TRBV23-1 is annotated as an ORF whose role is uncertain. CDR3 length equals 17 residues. Trimming cost V 2 bases and J 0 bases; bases outside gene matches: 0. In nucleotides, the CDR3 is TGCGCCAGCAGTCAAGGGACTAGCGGGAGCTCCTACAATGAGCAGTTCTTC. Protein product: CASSQGTSGSSYNEQFF.

This clone has just a few counts. J is TRBJ1-5 and V is TRBV5-5, with TRBD1 as a possible D gene (5 bases). CDR1 and CDR2 (germline): SGHKS, YYEKEE (reference sequence). V lost 0 bases to trimming and J lost 3 bases, with 10 bases between them. This CDR3 has 15 amino acids. CDR3 region: CASSLAGHLNQPQHF. Written as DNA, the CDR3 is TGTGCCAGCAGCTTGGCAGGGCACCTCAATCAGCCCCAGCATTTT.

Only one count was recorded for this clone. CDR3 protein: CAIRSGGTEAFF. DNA of the CDR3: TGTGCCATTCGATCAGGGGGGACTGAAGCTTTCTTT. V usage is TRBV27 and J usage is TRBJ1-1; 7 bases match TRBD1. Germline CDR1 and CDR2: MNHEY and SMNVEV (reference sequence). V shed 10 bases, J shed 5 bases, and the junction held 7 bases outside the gene matches. The CDR3 loop spans 12 amino acids.